This T cell receptor (beta chain) came from a study of cytomegalovirus exposure and HLA in healthy donors. Study-level points and caveats: There were some public TCRs occurring in many donors, but most TCR sequences were rare. After further analysis at a later stage, 16,951 TCR beta sequences were associated with HLA alleles at 0.05 false discovery rate. The authors later found TCR association rates varying by HLA locus, with DRB1 most and HLA-C fewest.

As regards this clone: The antigen remains unidentified.

At the time of sampling, donors were nominally healthy, though unrecorded immune exposures were likely. Primers: 60 Vbeta forward and 13 Jbeta reverse. Produced via immunoSEQ multiplex PCR; TCRdb's table is partial and in-frame only. The sample carries 99,000 or so clones, more than 65% recorded once. The sequenced material came from PBMCs. The sequence came from a man aged 40-50 years in good health and CMV-seropositive.

CDR3 sequence reads: CASSPRNRGFVVSTEAFF. In DNA, the CDR3 is TGTGCCAGTAGTCCCCGTAACAGGGGTTTTGTTGTGTCGACTGAAGCTTTCTTT. The rearrangement uses TRBV19 and TRBJ1-1, with 7 nucleotides matching TRBD1. Trimming took 5 bases from V and 5 from J; bases not matched to a gene: 20. In germline, CDR1 is LNHDA, CDR2 SQIVND (reference sequence). There are 18 residues in the CDR3.